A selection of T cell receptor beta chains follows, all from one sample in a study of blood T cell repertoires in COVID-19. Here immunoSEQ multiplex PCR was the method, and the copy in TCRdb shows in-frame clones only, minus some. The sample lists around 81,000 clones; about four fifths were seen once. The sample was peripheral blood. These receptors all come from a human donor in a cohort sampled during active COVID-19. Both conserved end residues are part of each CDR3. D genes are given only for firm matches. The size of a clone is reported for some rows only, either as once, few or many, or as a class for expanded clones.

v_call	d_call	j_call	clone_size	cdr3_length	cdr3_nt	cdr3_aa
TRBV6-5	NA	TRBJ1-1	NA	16	TGTGCCAGCAGTTACCTTAACCGTAGACATACGACTGAAGCTTTCTTT	CASSYLNRRHTTEAFF
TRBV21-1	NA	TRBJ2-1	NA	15	TGTGCCAGCAGCAAAGGACAGGGTAACTACAATGAGCAGTTCTTC	CASSKGQGNYNEQFF
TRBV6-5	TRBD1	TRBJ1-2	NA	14	TGTGCCAGCTATCCCGGGACAGGGTTTTATGGCTACACCTTC	CASYPGTGFYGYTF
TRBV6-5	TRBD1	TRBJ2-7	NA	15	TGTGCCAGCAGTTCCTTGGGACAGGGAAAACGTCGGGAGTACTTC	CASSSLGQGKRREYF
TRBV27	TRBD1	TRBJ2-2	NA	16	TGTGCCAGCAAGATGTCAGGGGGCGCCCGGATCGGGGAGCTGTTTTTT	CASKMSGGARIGELFF
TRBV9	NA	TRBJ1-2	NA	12	TGTGCCAGCAGCGTCTACGGGGATGGCTACACCTTC	CASSVYGDGYTF
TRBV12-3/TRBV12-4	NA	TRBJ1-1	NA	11	TGTGCCAGCAGTTTCCTCACTGAAGCTTTCTTT	CASSFLTEAFF
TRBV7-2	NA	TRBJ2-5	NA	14	TGTGCCAGCTTCCAAGGAGGCTCAAAAGAGACCCAGTACTTC	CASFQGGSKETQYF
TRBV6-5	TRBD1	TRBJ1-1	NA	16	TGTGCCAGCAGTTCACAGGGGAAGGGGATGAACACTGAAGCTTTCTTT	CASSSQGKGMNTEAFF
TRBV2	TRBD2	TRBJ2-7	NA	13	TGTGCCAGGCGCGGGGCGGGGGGGCGCGAGCAGTACTTC	CARRGAGGREQYF
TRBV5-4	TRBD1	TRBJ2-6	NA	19	TGTGCCAGCAGCTTGGGGGACAGGGCGCTATCCCCTGGGGCCAACGTCCTGACTTTC	CASSLGDRALSPGANVLTF
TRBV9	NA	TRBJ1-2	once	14	TGTGCCAGCAGCGCGGGGTCCGCCCGCGATGGCTACACCTTC	CASSAGSARDGYTF
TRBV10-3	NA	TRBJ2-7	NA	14	TGTGCCATCAGTGAGTCGCCAGGGGCCTACGAGCAGTACTTC	CAISESPGAYEQYF
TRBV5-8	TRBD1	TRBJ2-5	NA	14	TGTGCCAGCAGCCCCATGGGACAGGGGGAGACCCAGTACTTC	CASSPMGQGETQYF
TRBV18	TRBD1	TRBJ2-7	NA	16	TGTGCCAGCTCACCCTCCATGGGACAGGGAAACTACGAGCAGTACTTC	CASSPSMGQGNYEQYF
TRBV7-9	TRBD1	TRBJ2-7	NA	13	TGTGCCAGCAGCGGACAGGGGGTCCACGAGCAGTACTTC	CASSGQGVHEQYF
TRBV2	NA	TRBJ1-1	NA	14	TGTGCCAGCCAAAGGGGGGGCGGGAACACTGAAGCTTTCTTT	CASQRGGGNTEAFF
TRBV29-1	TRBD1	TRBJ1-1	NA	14	TGCAGCGTTTCCGTTCGACAGGGGGTGACTGAAGCTTTCTTT	CSVSVRQGVTEAFF
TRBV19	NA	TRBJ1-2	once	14	TGTGCCAGTACGCAGGGAACTACTAACTATGGCTACACCTTC	CASTQGTTNYGYTF
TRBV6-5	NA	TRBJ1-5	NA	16	TGTGCCAGCAGTTACTCGACTCCTGCTGGAAATCAGCCCCAGCATTTT	CASSYSTPAGNQPQHF
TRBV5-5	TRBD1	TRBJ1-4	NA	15	TGTGCCAGCAGTCCTCCGGGACAGCCTAATGAAAAACTGTTTTTT	CASSPPGQPNEKLFF
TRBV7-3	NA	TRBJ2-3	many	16	TGTGCCAGCAGCTTAACGGGGCACCCTAGCACAGATACGCAGTATTTT	CASSLTGHPSTDTQYF
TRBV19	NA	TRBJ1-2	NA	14	TGTGCCAGTAGTGAAGCTGACAGTAACTATGGCTACACCTTC	CASSEADSNYGYTF
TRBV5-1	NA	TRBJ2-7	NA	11	TGCGCCAGCGGATCGGCGGACGAGCAGTACTTC	CASGSADEQYF
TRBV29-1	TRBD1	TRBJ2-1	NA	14	TGCAGCGTTGAAGATGAACAGGGGGCGGGTGAGCAGTTCTTC	CSVEDEQGAGEQFF
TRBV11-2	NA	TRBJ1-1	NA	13	TGTGCCAGCAGCTTAGGAGGAATCACTGAAGCTTTCTTT	CASSLGGITEAFF